This entry lists 21 T cell receptor beta chains sequenced from one sample in a study of early T cells in non-severe SARS-CoV-2 infection. TCRdb reprocessed the 5' RACE reads with MiXCR, giving one entry per CDR3 protein. The table includes around 77,000 distinct CDR3 sequences, about 9.5% detected once. This sample comprised whole blood, obtained at baseline. These receptors all stem from an adult who was a healthcare worker with PCR-confirmed SARS-CoV-2 infection or an uninfected control (not recorded which).

In this sample, this clonotype turned up a few times. The V call is TRBV5-1, the J call TRBJ2-7; no clear D gene. Germline V gene data show CDR1 as SGHRS and CDR2 as YFSETQ. The length of the CDR3 is 13 residues. Trimming stripped 2 bases from V and 3 bases from J, with 9 bases between. The CDR3 DNA reads as TGCGCCAGCAGCTTCACTCTAGGCTACGAGCAGTACTTC. Translating gives CASSFTLGYEQYF. Together with reference TRBV5-1 and TRBJ2-7, the CDR3 gives the full variable domain: KAGVTQTPRYLIKTRGQQVTLSCSPISGHRSVSWYQQTPGQGLQFLFEYFSETQRNKGNFPGRFSGRQFSNSRSEMNVSTLELGDSALYLCASSFTLGYEQYFGPGTRLTVT.

This chain uses TRBV30 with TRBJ2-5; no firm D call. Germline V gene sequence: CDR1 GTSNPN, CDR2 SVGIG (reference sequence). V lost 2 bases and J 2 bases, leaving 3 bases between the germline ends. The CDR3 runs to 11 residues. CDR3 region: CAWSLQETQYF. CDR3 nucleotide sequence: TGTGCCTGGAGTTTACAAGAGACCCAGTACTTC.

This clonotype was detected ten times or more. The J gene is TRBJ2-7, the V gene TRBV7-3; TRBD1 might be the D (6 bases). Deletions cut 5 bases from V and 0 bases from J, with 14 bases between. CDR3 length: 15 amino acids. Germline values: CDR1 SGHTA, CDR2 FQGTGA. In nucleotides, the CDR3 is TGTGCCAGCAGCCCCTCAGGACAGAACTCCTACGAGCAGTACTTC. Translating gives CASSPSGQNSYEQYF.

In this sample, this clonotype turned up a few times. The genes are TRBV3-1 and TRBJ1-6, with 7 bases that match TRBD1. V lost 1 base to trimming and J lost 7 bases; unmatched junction nucleotides: 4. Germline V gives CDR1 LGHDT, CDR2 YNNKEL (reference sequence). The CDR3 spans 15 residues. CDR3 loop: CASSQGQGHNSPLHF. The CDR3 DNA reads as TGTGCCAGCAGCCAAGGACAGGGACACAATTCACCCCTCCACTTT.

This clonotype was counted ten times or more. This CDR3 is CSVGVNTEAFF. The CDR3, as DNA: TGCAGCGTTGGCGTGAACACTGAAGCTTTCTTT. The gene calls are TRBV29-1 and TRBJ1-1; D not resolved. Germline V lookup: CDR1 SQVTM, CDR2 ANQGSEA. V lost 4 bases and J lost 0, with 3 bases in between. CDR3 length: 11 residues. The full variable domain, with the rest looked up from reference TRBV29-1 and TRBJ1-1, is SAVISQKPSRDICQRGTSLTIQCQVDSQVTMMFWYRQQPGQSLTLIATANQGSEATYESGFVIDKFPISRPNLTFSTLTVSNMSPEDSSIYLCSVGVNTEAFFGQGTRLTVV.

The chain is built from TRBV7-2 and TRBJ1-3; D gene ambiguous. This CDR3 has 16 residues. Germline V gene sequence: CDR1 SGHTA, CDR2 FQGNSA. V was pared by 1 base and J by 4 bases, with 14 bases between. The CDR3 here is CASSLVGILAGNTIYF. The CDR3 region has the DNA TGTGCCAGCAGCTTAGTAGGGATCCTTGCGGGAAACACCATATATTTT.

This clonotype occurred a few times. The V call is TRBV6-5, the J call TRBJ2-1; 10 nucleotides line up with TRBD1. CDR1 is MNHEY and CDR2 is SVGAGI in the germline V gene. V lost 3 bases and J lost 14; bases outside the gene matches: 7. This CDR3 spans 13 amino acids. Here the CDR3 reads CASSYGMGQGKFF. For the CDR3, the DNA is TGTGCCAGCAGTTATGGGATGGGACAGGGGAAGTTCTTC.

This chain connects TRBV7-6 to TRBJ2-1, with D perhaps matching TRBD1 or TRBD2 (6 bases each). Trimming left V 5 bases short and J 7 bases short, with 12 bases between. CDR1 SGHVS and CDR2 FNYEAQ come from the germline V gene. This CDR3 has 13 amino acids. CDR3 residues: CASSTGAINEQFF. Written as DNA, the CDR3 is TGTGCCAGCAGCACGGGGGCGATAAATGAGCAGTTCTTC. The whole variable domain, filled in from reference TRBV7-6 and TRBJ2-1, reads GAGVSQSPRYKVTKRGQDVALRCDPISGHVSLYWYRQALGQGPEFLTYFNYEAQQDKSGLPNDRFSAERPEGSISTLTIQRTEQRDSAMYRCASSTGAINEQFFGPGTRLTVL.

The V and J genes are TRBV19 and TRBJ2-5; no clear D gene. The V gene lost 5 bases and the J gene lost 5 bases, with 15 bases spanning the gap. The germline gives CDR1 LNHDA, CDR2 SQIVND (reference sequence). This CDR3 comprises 14 residues. This chain's CDR3 is CASSSEFLLETQYF. The CDR3 DNA is TGTGCCAGTAGTTCGGAGTTCCTTTTGGAGACCCAGTACTTC.

There are many counts of this clonotype. The V gene is TRBV10-2, the J gene TRBJ2-1; no clear D. V lost 2 bases and J lost 4, with 6 bases in between. This CDR3 has 13 amino acids. Germline V gene lookup returns CDR1 WSHSY and CDR2 SAAADI. CDR3 region: CASSESFYNEQFF. CDR3 coding DNA: TGCGCCAGCAGTGAGAGTTTTTACAATGAGCAGTTCTTC.

The chain joins TRBV6-5 to TRBJ2-1; TRBD2 aligns across 9 bases. The CDR3 totals 15 residues. Germline CDR1 MNHEY, CDR2 SVGAGI. The trim removed 5 bases at V and 3 bases at J, leaving 5 bases unmatched. The CDR3 bases are TGTGCCAGCAGTAGAGCGGGGGGTCTCTACAATGAGCAGTTCTTC. Residues: CASSRAGGLYNEQFF.

This chain links TRBV7-9 with TRBJ2-1; no firm D call. The CDR3 runs 13 residues. Trimming left V 7 bases short and J 9 bases short, with 16 bases between. The V gene's germline CDR1 is SEHNR and CDR2 FQNEAQ (reference sequence). The CDR3 protein is CASIRADAAEQFF. DNA of the CDR3: TGTGCCAGCATCCGGGCAGATGCGGCTGAGCAGTTCTTC.

This clonotype was counted ten times or more. The V and J genes are TRBV7-2 and TRBJ1-2; D unclear. The CDR3 covers 15 residues. Trimming removed 5 bases from V and 3 bases from J, with 16 bases in between. Germline assignment: CDR1 SGHTA and CDR2 FQGNSA. The CDR3 DNA sequence: TGTGCCAGCAGCCCTTTGAAGGACGGGGACTATGGCTACACCTTC. Encoded protein: CASSPLKDGDYGYTF.

Many counts were recorded for this clonotype. The chain employs TRBV9 and TRBJ2-3; tentatively, D is TRBD2 (6 bases). The CDR3 covers 18 residues. The germline gives CDR1 SGDLS, CDR2 YYNGEE. The V and J ends lost 0 bases and 6 bases respectively, with 23 bases between them. In nucleotides, the CDR3 is TGTGCCAGCAGCGTAGATCTCCCCGGGCGGGGTATCGTCGATACGCAGTATTTT. This encodes CASSVDLPGRGIVDTQYF.

This clonotype appeared a few times. The chain uses TRBV7-8 and TRBJ1-5, with TRBD1 identical over 8 bases. Germline CDR1 and CDR2: SGHVS and FQNEAQ. Trimming cost V 4 bases and J 2 bases; bases outside gene matches: 4. This CDR3 spans 15 amino acids. CDR3 DNA sequence: TGTGCCAGCAGCTCGGGACAGGTTGGCAATCAGCCCCAGCATTTT. This sequence encodes CASSSGQVGNQPQHF.

This clonotype was seen a handful of times. This chain uses TRBV20-1 with TRBJ2-1; D might be TRBD1 or TRBD2, each matching 5 bases. The CDR3 has 13 amino acids. The V end lost 1 base, the J end lost 6 bases, and 10 bases lay between the germline ends. CDR1 DFQATT and CDR2 SNEGSKA come from the germline V gene (reference sequence). The CDR3 DNA reads TGCAGTGCTAGAGGGGGACCAAGCAATGAGCAGTTCTTC. Translated, it gives CSARGGPSNEQFF.

This clonotype was detected ten times or more. This chain links TRBV25-1 with TRBJ1-2; D is unclear. With 3 bases removed from V and 7 bases from J, the gap between germline ends came to 12 bases. CDR1 and CDR2 (germline): MGHDK, SYGVNS. CDR3 size: 13 residues. The CDR3 protein is CASSERNSRGYTF. CDR3 nucleotide sequence: TGTGCCAGCAGTGAGCGAAACTCGCGTGGCTACACCTTC.

The chain is built from TRBV15 and TRBJ1-1, with 8 bases that match TRBD1. V gave up 5 bases and J gave up 11 bases; unmatched junction bases: 10. Germline V gene sequence: CDR1 LNHNV, CDR2 YYDKDF (reference sequence). The CDR3 extends over 13 amino acids. CDR3 sequence: CATSAPRTGWAFF. CDR3 DNA: TGTGCCACCAGCGCACCCCGGACAGGGTGGGCTTTCTTT.

The chain joins TRBV29-1 to TRBJ1-2; 7 bases are shared with TRBD1. CDR3 size: 13 residues. The V gene end was trimmed by 4 bases and the J gene end by 0 bases; junction bases not matched to a gene: 2. Germline loops: CDR1 SQVTM, CDR2 ANQGSEA. The CDR3: CSVGDSANYGYTF. In nucleotides, the CDR3 is TGCAGCGTTGGGGACAGCGCTAACTATGGCTACACCTTC.

This clonotype was observed a single time. The V gene is TRBV5-1, the J gene TRBJ2-1, with TRBD1 matching 8 bases. This CDR3 comprises 17 residues. Germline V CDR1 and CDR2: SGHRS, YFSETQ. The J segment lost 12 bases and the V segment lost 2 bases, leaving 19 bases of the junction unmatched. The CDR3 is CASSFTGANLRTGRQFF. The CDR3 DNA is TGCGCCAGCAGCTTTACAGGTGCTAACCTTCGGACAGGGAGGCAGTTCTTC.

This rearrangement joins TRBV20-1 to TRBJ2-2, with D tentatively TRBD1 (6 bases). The CDR3 is made up of 16 amino acids. The V end was cut by 1 base, the J end by 1 base, with 13 bases between. Per germline, CDR1 DFQATT and CDR2 SNEGSKA (reference sequence). The CDR3 DNA follows: TGCAGTGCTAGAGTCGCCGGGACAATGAACACCGGGGAGCTGTTTTTT. This translates into CSARVAGTMNTGELFF.